This T cell receptor (beta chain) was sequenced in a study of identifying expanded T cells in peripheral blood (dated by TCRdb to between 2018 and 2021). With respect to the entire study: Four technical replicates, made by sequencing separate aliquots from the same pool of genomic DNA, were compared pairwise.

As for this clone: Its recognized antigen is unknown. One base away there is no much larger clone; base qualities are not given.

V loses 1 base at its end and J loses 8 bases; junction bases beyond the gene matches: 9. From the cysteine through the phenylalanine, the CDR3 covers 16 amino acids. The CDR3 DNA has 48 bases and is translated from base 1. CDR1 and CDR2 are drawn from the germline V gene: SGHNT, YENEEA. TCRbeta CDR3 regions were profiled by bias-controlled multiplex PCR amplification of genomic DNA with the immunoSEQ Assay. The source study handled its data this way. To quantify the absolute abundance of each unique TCRbeta CDR3 region, the sequences were collapsed and filtered. Differential abundance was tested with two models: a binomial (Fisher-equivalent) model and a beta-binomial model that adds time-dependent variance fitted from healthy donors. Any clone with fewer than 5 combined templates was excluded, and a clone was called differentially abundant if its Benjamini-Hochberg FDR was below 0.01. Beta-binomial variance was modeled as a function of total template count across the two samples using the form v = (b*log(k)+a)^2. The table was pulled from immuneACCESS by TCRdb, which kept in-frame rearrangements only. Such tables lose some clones; where checked, under half of the loss comes from unresolved V genes, and the rest has no known cause. From that table come the V and J calls and clone size; the DNA was used to work out D and trimming. The sample contains approximately 140,000 clones, 86% of them found a single time. The top ten clones comprise about 8% of the sample.

What the research found in general, with its limitations: The binomial model flagged approximately 1.2 differentially abundant clones between technical replicates but 15 to 17 over around 2 weeks and 19 to 20 over approximately four weeks. Variance in clone template counts between approximately two-week samples significantly increased with total template count across all healthy donors. The authors expected biological variance in healthy repertoires might increase further over much longer intervals such as months to years. Across all healthy-donor time intervals, the beta-binomial model significantly lowered both the number of clones called differentially abundant and the false-positive rate.

No immune events such as infections were documented for the healthy donors during the collection period. Blood repertoires from healthy donors were used as a training cohort for calibrating time-dependent variance in a beta-binomial model of differential abundance of T-cell clones. The training cohort was composed of roughly 10 healthy donors, 3 female and 7 male. On average the donors were approximately 40 years old, and their ages spanned 29 to 64 years. Whole blood was collected from each healthy donor at three time points spaced 2 to 3 weeks apart and obtained from a commercial supplier. For immunosequencing, genomic DNA was extracted from unsorted whole blood.

Sequenced: blood. This sequence was found in a person aged 18 to 70 in good health. This sequence uses TRBV11-3 and TRBJ2-1; 9 middle bases align to TRBD2. The sequenced DNA is TGTGCCAGCAGCTTAGGCGGGGCGGGAGGGAACGATGAGCAGTTCTTC. This encodes CASSLGGAGGNDEQFF.